This T cell receptor beta chain was sequenced for a study of identical twins. TCRdb reprocessed the 5' RACE reads with MiXCR, giving one entry per CDR3 protein. Seen here are roughly 260,000 distinct CDR3 sequences, about 14% observed once, and the top ten hold around 8.9%. V shed 6 bases, J shed 3 bases, and the junction held 9 bases outside the gene matches. The CDR3 spans 14 residues. The germline gives CDR1 DFQATT, CDR2 SNEGSKA (reference sequence). Points on this clonotype: The antigen is not known.

Overall study findings and caveats: Among beta out-of-frame sequences, excess sharing between twins appeared weaker. Within cord blood, abundant beta clonotypes carried fewer insertions, but memory repertoires showed no such trend.

The chain couples TRBV20-1 to TRBJ2-7; 9 bases map to TRBD1. The specimen was memory (CD45RO+) T cells sorted from blood. The sequence came from a woman aged 18 to 35 in good health. In DNA form, the CDR3 reads TGCAGTGCGCCCCAGCCGGGACAGGGCTACGAGCAGTACTTC. Translated: CSAPQPGQGYEQYF.